Reported below is one T cell receptor beta chain. Its antigen is as yet unknown. These data originate in a study of somatic mutations in cytotoxic T cells in rheumatoid arthritis. Across the study: Collection of patient blood (approximately 29 ml EDTA) took place right after diagnosis, before any treatment.

Study-wide results and limits: An increase in CD8+ clonality with age was seen in rheumatoid arthritis patients but not in healthy controls. Some patients, about an eighth of the roughly 65, had a largest CD8+ clone that exceeded 20% of CD8+ cells. Statistically, CD8+ T-cell clonality was not significantly distinct between individuals with rheumatoid arthritis and age-matched healthy controls.

Sequenced by immunoSEQ multiplex PCR; TCRdb stores in-frame clones only, minus some. Among 13,000 or so clones listed, roughly 82% were seen once. Germline CDR1 and CDR2: WNHNN and SYGVQD (reference sequence). The ends lost 7 bases at V and 6 bases at J; junction bases unmatched: 2. This CDR3 spans 14 amino acids. This sequence originates from an adult with rheumatoid arthritis. The chain joins TRBV10-1 to TRBJ2-1; 14 bases agree with TRBD2. Specimen: CD8+ T cells sorted from blood. CDR3 loop: CASIGTSGSNEQFF. CDR3 bases: TGCGCCAGCATAGGGACTAGCGGGAGCAATGAGCAGTTCTTC.